This note documents a single TCR beta chain sequence. In germline, CDR1 is MNHNY, CDR2 SVGAGI (reference sequence). CDR3 size: 14 residues. The sample comes from a study of T cells expressing NK-cell markers. On the study more broadly: Source material for TCR beta repertoires consisted of sorted CD3+CD56+NKG2C+, CD3+CD56+NKG2C- and CD3+CD56-NKG2C+ T cells.

TCRdb re-called the 5' RACE reads; one entry per CDR3 protein, DNA not given. The sample includes 150,000 to 170,000 distinct CDR3 sequences. V is TRBV6-6 and J is TRBJ1-1; TCRdb picks TRBD1, but there is no DNA to check that call. The sample comprised blood T cells: a sorted CD56 or NKG2C T cell subset, CD4+ or CD8+ T cells, or bulk PBMC T cells (not recorded which). This TCR was recovered from a woman between 45 and 65 years old in good health. The CDR3 is CASSYGTVYTEAFF.